The clone carrying this TCR beta chain was counted many times. The antigen remains unidentified. Unique molecular identifiers were incorporated during preparation of the TCRbeta library. TCRdb re-called the PCR reads through MiXCR, storing one row per CDR3 protein. The data hold hundreds of thousands of distinct CDR3 sequences, with roughly 23% observed a single time. This record comes from a study of T-cell reconstitution after alpha-beta-depleted transplantation in children. Points from the study as a whole: Several hundred rapidly expanded clones from non-depleted graft cells reportedly supplied alpha-beta T cells about two months post-transplant. From surviving recipient T cells and thymic progenitors came the high day-60 TCRbeta diversity observed in some patients. A year had passed since transplant, and T-cell counts and diversity by then came mostly from newly produced T cells.

The CDR3 is 15 amino acids. J was trimmed by 0 bases and V by 3 bases; bases with no gene match: 4. Looked up from germline, CDR1 is LNHNV and CDR2 is YYDKDF (reference sequence). The sample in question was PBMCs, mostly from graft donor cells, obtained 360 days after TCRalphabeta/CD19-depleted stem cell transplant. The chain combines TRBV15 with TRBJ2-7, with 8 positions matching TRBD1. The sequence came from a boy younger than two who had a stem cell transplant for acute myeloid leukemia, so the T cells may come from the graft donor. CDR3 amino acids: CATSSDRGSSYEQYV. The CDR3 region has the DNA TGTGCCACCAGCAGTGACAGGGGTAGCTCCTACGAGCAGTACGTC.